The 3 T cell receptor beta chains presented below share a single source sample, sequenced in a study of identical twins. TCRdb itself ran the 5' RACE reads through MiXCR, one entry per CDR3 protein. Among 540,000 or so distinct CDR3 sequences, about a fifth were seen once, and the ten largest hold around 0.47%. The sample also formed part of further work on yellow fever vaccine responses in identical twins.

Sequencing was carried out using CD4+ T cells sorted from blood. The receptor set was obtained from a woman aged 18-29 years in good health.

Only a few counts were recorded for this clonotype. This chain joins TRBV4-2 and TRBJ2-2; D remains ambiguous. Germline V gene sequence: CDR1 LGHNA, CDR2 YNFKEQ. Trimming shortened V by 0 bases and J by 6 bases, and 8 bases separated the two germline ends. The CDR3 sequence is 14 residues long. CDR3 sequence: CASSQEPGPGELFF. CDR3 coding DNA: TGTGCCAGCAGCCAAGAACCCGGGCCCGGGGAGCTGTTTTTT.

The genes are TRBV7-2 and TRBJ2-6, with D perhaps matching TRBD1 (6 bases). Trimming cost V 3 bases and J 3 bases, with 21 bases left between them. The CDR3 is 19 residues long. Germline V gene lookup returns CDR1 SGHTA and CDR2 FQGNSA. Here the CDR3 DNA reads TGTGCCAGCAGCTTGAGGCTTGTCCAGGGGATTCTTGGGGCCAACGTCCTGACTTTC. Its translation: CASSLRLVQGILGANVLTF.

In this sample, this clonotype turned up a few times. The chain carries TRBV28 and TRBJ2-1; no clear D gene. This CDR3 comprises 15 residues. Between the trimmed V and J ends, which lost 2 bases and 3 bases, there was a span of 11 bases. The V gene's germline CDR1 is MDHEN and CDR2 SYDVKM. The CDR3 spells CASSLKTLFYNEQFF. The CDR3 DNA reads TGTGCCAGCAGTTTAAAGACACTCTTCTACAATGAGCAGTTCTTC.